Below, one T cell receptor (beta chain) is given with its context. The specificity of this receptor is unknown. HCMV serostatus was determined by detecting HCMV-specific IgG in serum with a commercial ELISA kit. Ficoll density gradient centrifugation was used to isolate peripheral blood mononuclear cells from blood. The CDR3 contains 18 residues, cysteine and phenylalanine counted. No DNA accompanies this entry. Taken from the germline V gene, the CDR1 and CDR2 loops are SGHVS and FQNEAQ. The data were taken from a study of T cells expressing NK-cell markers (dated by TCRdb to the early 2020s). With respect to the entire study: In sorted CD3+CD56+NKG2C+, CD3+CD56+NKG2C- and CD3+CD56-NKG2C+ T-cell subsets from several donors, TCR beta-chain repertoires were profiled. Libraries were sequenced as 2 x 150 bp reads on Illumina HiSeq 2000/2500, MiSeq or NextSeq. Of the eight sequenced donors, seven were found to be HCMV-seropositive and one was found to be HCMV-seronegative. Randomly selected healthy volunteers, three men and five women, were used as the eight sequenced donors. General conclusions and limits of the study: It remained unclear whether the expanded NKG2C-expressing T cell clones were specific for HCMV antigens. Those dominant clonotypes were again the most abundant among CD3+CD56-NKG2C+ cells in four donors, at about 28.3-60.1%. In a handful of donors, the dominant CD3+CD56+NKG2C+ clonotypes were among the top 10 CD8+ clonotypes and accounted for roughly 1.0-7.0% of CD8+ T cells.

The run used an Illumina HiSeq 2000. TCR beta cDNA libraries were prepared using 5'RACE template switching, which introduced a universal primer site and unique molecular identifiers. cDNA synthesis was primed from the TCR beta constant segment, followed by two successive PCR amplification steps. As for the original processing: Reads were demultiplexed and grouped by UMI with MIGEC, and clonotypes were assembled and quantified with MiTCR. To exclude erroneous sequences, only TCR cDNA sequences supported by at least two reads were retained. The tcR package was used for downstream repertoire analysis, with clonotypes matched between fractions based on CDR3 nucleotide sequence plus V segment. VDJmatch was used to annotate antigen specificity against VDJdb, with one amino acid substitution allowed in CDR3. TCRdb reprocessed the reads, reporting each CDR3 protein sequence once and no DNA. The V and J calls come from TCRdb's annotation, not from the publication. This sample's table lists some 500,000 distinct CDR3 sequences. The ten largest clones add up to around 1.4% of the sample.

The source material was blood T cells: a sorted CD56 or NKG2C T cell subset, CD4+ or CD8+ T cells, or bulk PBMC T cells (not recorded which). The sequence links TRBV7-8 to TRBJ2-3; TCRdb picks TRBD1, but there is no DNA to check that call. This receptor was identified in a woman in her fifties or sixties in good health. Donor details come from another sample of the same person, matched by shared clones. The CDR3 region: CASSSFPRDRGSADTQYF.